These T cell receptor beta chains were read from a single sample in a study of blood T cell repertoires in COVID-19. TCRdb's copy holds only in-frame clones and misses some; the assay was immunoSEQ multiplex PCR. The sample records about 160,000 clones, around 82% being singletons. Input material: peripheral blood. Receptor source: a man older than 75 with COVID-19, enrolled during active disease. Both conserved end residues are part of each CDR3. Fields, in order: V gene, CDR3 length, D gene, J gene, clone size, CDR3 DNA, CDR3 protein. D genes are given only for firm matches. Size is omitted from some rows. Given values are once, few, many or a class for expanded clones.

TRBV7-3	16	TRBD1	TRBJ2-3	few	TGTGCCAGCAGCCCTGGGGGACAGGGGCTCACAGATACGCAGTATTTT	CASSPGGQGLTDTQYF
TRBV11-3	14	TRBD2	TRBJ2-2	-	TGTGCCAGCAGCCCTAGCGGGGTCACCGGGGAGCTGTTTTTT	CASSPSGVTGELFF
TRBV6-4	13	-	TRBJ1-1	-	TGTGCCAGCAGCCGCGACAGGAACACTGAAGCTTTCTTT	CASSRDRNTEAFF
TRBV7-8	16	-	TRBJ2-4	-	TGTGCCAGCAGCCCCCGGGTCCTATTAGCCAAAAACATTCAGTACTTC	CASSPRVLLAKNIQYF
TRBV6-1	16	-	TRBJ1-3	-	TGTGCCAGCAGTGAAGCGGGCCTCGTCTCTGGAAACACCATATATTTT	CASSEAGLVSGNTIYF
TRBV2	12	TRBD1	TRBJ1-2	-	TGTGCCAGCAGCGAAGGGGGCTTGGGCTACACCTTC	CASSEGGLGYTF
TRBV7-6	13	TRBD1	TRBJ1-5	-	TGTGCCAGCAGAAAGGGACAGAATCAGCCCCAGCATTTT	CASRKGQNQPQHF
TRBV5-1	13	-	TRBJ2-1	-	TGCGCCAGCAGCTTGGAAGTTGCGGGACAGCAGTTCTTC	CASSLEVAGQQFF
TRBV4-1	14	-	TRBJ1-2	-	TGCGCCAGCAGCCAAGGGACACCGGACTATGGCTACACCTTC	CASSQGTPDYGYTF
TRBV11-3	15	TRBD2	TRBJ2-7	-	TGTGCCAGCAGCTTACTGGGGGGGGGATCCAGCGAGCAGTACTTC	CASSLLGGGSSEQYF
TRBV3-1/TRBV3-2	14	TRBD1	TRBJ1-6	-	TGTGCCAGCAGCCGAGCCCGGGACAGTGTCGCCCTCCACTTT	CASSRARDSVALHF
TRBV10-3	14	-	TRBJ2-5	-	TGTGCCATCAGAGATAGGGGCGGCGGAGAGACCCAGTACTTC	CAIRDRGGGETQYF
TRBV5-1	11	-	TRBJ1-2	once	TGCGCCAGCACGGAGGGAGACGGCTACACCTTC	CASTEGDGYTF
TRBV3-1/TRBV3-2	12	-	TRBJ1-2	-	TGTGCCAGCAGCCAAGATGCCGGGGGCTACACCTTC	CASSQDAGGYTF
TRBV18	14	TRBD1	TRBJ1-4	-	TGTGCCAGCTCAGCGACAGGGTTGAATGAAAAACTGTTTTTT	CASSATGLNEKLFF
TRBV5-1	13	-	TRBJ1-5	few	TGCGCCAGCAGCCCGGTCTCGGGGCAGCCCCAGCATTTT	CASSPVSGQPQHF
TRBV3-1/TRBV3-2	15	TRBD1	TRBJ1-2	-	TGTGCCAGCAGACCTAGCTGGACAGGGCCTTATGGCTACACCTTC	CASRPSWTGPYGYTF
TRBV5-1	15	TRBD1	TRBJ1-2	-	TGCGCCAGCAGCGGTCTGGGACAGACCTCCTATGGCTACACCTTC	CASSGLGQTSYGYTF
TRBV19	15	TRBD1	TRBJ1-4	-	TGTGCCAGTACAAAACTCCAGGGGGCTAGGGAAAAACTGTTTTTT	CASTKLQGAREKLFF
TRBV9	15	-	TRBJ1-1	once	TGTGCCAGCAGCCTCGACCAGGGCTACAACACTGAAGCTTTCTTT	CASSLDQGYNTEAFF
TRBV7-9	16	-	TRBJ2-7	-	TGTGCCAGCAGCTTAGATGTCGGGGGAATCTCCTACGAGCAGTACTTC	CASSLDVGGISYEQYF
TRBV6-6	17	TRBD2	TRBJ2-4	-	TGTGCCAGCAGTCTTCCTCTTAGCGGGGCAGCCAAAAACATTCAGTACTTC	CASSLPLSGAAKNIQYF
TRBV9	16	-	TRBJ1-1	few	TGTGCCAGCAGCGTAGAGAGCTCGTCAGGGAACACTGAAGCTTTCTTT	CASSVESSSGNTEAFF
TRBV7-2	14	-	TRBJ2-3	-	TGTGCCAGCAGCGAGCAGACTAGCACAGATACGCAGTATTTT	CASSEQTSTDTQYF
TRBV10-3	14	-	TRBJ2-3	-	TGTGCCATCAGTGAGGGCCCTAGCACAGATACGCAGTATTTT	CAISEGPSTDTQYF
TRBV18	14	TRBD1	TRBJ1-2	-	TGTGCCAGCTCCGATAGGGACAGCAACTATGGCTACACCTTC	CASSDRDSNYGYTF
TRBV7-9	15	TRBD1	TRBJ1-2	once	TGTGCCAGCAGCTTGTCGCCGGGACAGAGCTATGGCTACACCTTC	CASSLSPGQSYGYTF
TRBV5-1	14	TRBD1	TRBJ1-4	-	TGCGCCAGCAGCTCGGGACAGGGGAATGAAAAACTGTTTTTT	CASSSGQGNEKLFF
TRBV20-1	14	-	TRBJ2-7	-	TGCAGTGCTAGTTTTGGACAGAACTCCTACGAGCAGTACTTC	CSASFGQNSYEQYF
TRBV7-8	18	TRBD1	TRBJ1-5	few	TGTGCCAGCAGCCCCGGGACAGGTATGCGTACTAGCAATCAGCCCCAGCATTTT	CASSPGTGMRTSNQPQHF
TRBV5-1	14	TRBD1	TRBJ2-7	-	TGCGCCAGCAGCGGACAGGGGGCTTCCTACGAGCAGTACTTC	CASSGQGASYEQYF
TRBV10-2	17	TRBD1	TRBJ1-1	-	TGCGCCAGCAGTGACCCGGGACAGGCGTTTTGGGGCACTGAAGCTTTCTTT	CASSDPGQAFWGTEAFF
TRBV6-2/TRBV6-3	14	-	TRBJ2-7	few	TGTGCCAGCAGTTATCAGGAATTCTCCTACGAGCAGTACTTC	CASSYQEFSYEQYF
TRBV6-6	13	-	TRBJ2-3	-	TGTGCCAGCAGTAGCGGGCGAACAGATACGCAGTATTTT	CASSSGRTDTQYF
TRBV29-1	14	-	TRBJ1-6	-	TGCAGCGCCGAGAGGGGAGGGGAGCACTCACCCCTCCACTTT	CSAERGGEHSPLHF
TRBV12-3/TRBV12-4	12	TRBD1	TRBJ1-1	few	TGTGCCAGCAAACCGGGACAGGGGGCTAATTTCTTT	CASKPGQGANFF
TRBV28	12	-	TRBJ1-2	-	TGTGCCAGCAGTTTGACGCGGGAATTGGACACCTTC	CASSLTRELDTF
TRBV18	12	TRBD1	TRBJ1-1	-	TGTGCCAGCTCACCAGGGGGACAGGGTGCTTTCTTT	CASSPGGQGAFF
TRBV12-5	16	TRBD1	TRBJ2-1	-	TGTGCTAGTGGTTTGGCACCCGGGACAGGCGACAATGAGCAGTTCTTC	CASGLAPGTGDNEQFF
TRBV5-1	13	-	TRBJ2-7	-	TGCGCCAGCAGCTTACAGGGGACTGTCGAGCAGTACTTC	CASSLQGTVEQYF
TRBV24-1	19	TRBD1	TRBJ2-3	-	TGTGCCACCAGTGAGCGGACAGGGCGAGCCCCACTCTTCACAGATACGCAGTATTTT	CATSERTGRAPLFTDTQYF
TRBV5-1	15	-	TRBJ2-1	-	TGCGCCAGCAGCTTGGATGTTCAAATGGCACCTGAGCAGTTCTTC	CASSLDVQMAPEQFF
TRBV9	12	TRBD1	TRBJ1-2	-	TGTGCCAGCGGGATGACAGGGTCAAGCTACACCTTC	CASGMTGSSYTF
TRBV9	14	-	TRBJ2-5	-	TGTGCCAGCAGCACCGGACAGCCCCAAGAGACCCAGTACTTC	CASSTGQPQETQYF
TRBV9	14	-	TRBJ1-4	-	TGTGCCAGCAGCGAGACAGCTAACCTGGGAAAACTGTTTTTT	CASSETANLGKLFF
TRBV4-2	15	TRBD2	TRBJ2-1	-	TGTGCCAGCAGCCAAGTAGCGGGGGGGGGCCTTGAGCAGTTCTTC	CASSQVAGGGLEQFF